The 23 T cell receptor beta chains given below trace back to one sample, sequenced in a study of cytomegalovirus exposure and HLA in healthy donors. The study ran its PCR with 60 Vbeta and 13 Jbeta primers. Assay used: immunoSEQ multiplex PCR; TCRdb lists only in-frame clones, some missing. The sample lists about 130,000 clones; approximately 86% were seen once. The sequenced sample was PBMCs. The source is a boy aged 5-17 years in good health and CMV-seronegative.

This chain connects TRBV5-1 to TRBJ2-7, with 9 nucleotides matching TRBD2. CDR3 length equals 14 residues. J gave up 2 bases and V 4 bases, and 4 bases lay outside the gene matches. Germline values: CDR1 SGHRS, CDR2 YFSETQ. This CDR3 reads CASSLTSGTYEQYF. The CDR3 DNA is TGCGCCAGCAGCCTGACTAGCGGTACCTACGAGCAGTACTTC.

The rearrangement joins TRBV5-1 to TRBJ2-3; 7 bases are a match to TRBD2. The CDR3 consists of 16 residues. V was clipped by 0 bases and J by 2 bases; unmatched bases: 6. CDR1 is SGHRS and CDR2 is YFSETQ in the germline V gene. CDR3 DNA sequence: TGCGCCAGCAGCTTGGCTTCTAGCGGCTTCACAGATACGCAGTATTTT. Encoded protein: CASSLASSGFTDTQYF.

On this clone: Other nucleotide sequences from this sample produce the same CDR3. DNA of the CDR3: TGTGCCAGCAATTCCGGGACAGGAGGGGGCGGCTACACCTTC. This gives the protein CASNSGTGGGGYTF. This chain connects TRBV28 to TRBJ1-2; 8 bases match TRBD1. CDR3 size: 14 residues. The V and J ends lost 7 bases and 8 bases, in that order; junction bases with no gene match: 12. Germline CDR1 reads MDHEN; CDR2 reads SYDVKM.

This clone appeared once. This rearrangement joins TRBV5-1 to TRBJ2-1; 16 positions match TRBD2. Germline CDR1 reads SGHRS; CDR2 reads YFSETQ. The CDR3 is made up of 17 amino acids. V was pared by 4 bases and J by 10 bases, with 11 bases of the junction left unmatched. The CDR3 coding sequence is TGCGCCAGCAGCCCTTCCGGGACTAGCGGGAGGGCCAGAGAGCAGTTCTTC. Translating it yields CASSPSGTSGRAREQFF. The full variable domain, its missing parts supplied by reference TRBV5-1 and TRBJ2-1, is KAGVTQTPRYLIKTRGQQVTLSCSPISGHRSVSWYQQTPGQGLQFLFEYFSETQRNKGNFPGRFSGRQFSNSRSEMNVSTLELGDSALYLCASSPSGTSGRAREQFFGPGTRLTVL.

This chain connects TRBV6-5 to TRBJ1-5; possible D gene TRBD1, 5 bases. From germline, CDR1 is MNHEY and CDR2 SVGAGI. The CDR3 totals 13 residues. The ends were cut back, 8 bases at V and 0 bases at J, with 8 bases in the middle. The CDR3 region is CASQGSSNQPQHF. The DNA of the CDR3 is TGTGCCAGCCAGGGTAGTAGCAATCAGCCCCAGCATTTT.

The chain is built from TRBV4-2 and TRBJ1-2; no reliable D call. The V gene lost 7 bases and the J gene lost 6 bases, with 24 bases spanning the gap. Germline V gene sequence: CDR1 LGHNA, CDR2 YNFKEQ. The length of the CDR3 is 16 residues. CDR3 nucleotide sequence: TGTGCCAGCACCTATACTATGGGAGACCGCCGGGATGGCTACACCTTC. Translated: CASTYTMGDRRDGYTF.

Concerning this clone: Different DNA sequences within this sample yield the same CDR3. CDR3 nucleotide sequence: TGTGCCAGCAGTGGGCTAGCGGGACACACCGGGGAGCTGTTTTTT. Amino acid sequence: CASSGLAGHTGELFF. This chain uses TRBV25-1 with TRBJ2-2; TRBD2 matches 9 bases. This CDR3 region has 15 residues. Trimming removed 4 bases from V and 3 bases from J; junction bases left unmatched: 3. Germline loops: CDR1 MGHDK, CDR2 SYGVNS.

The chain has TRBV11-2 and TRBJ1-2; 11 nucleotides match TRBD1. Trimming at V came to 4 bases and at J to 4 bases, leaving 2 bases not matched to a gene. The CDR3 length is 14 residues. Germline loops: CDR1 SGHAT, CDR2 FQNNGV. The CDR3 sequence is CASSWTGGAYGYTF. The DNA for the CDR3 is TGTGCCAGCAGCTGGACAGGGGGCGCCTATGGCTACACCTTC.

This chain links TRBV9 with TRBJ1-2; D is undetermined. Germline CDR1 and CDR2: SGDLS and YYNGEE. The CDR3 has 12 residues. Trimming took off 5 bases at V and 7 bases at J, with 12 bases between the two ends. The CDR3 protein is CASSTSLAGYTF. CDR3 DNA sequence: TGTGCCAGCAGTACAAGTTTAGCTGGCTACACCTTC.

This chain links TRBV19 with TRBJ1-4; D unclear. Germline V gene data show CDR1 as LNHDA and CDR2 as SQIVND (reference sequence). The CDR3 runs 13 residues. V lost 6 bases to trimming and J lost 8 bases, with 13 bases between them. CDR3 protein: CASRRAVGEKLFF. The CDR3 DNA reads TGTGCCAGTAGGAGGGCAGTAGGCGAAAAACTGTTTTTT.

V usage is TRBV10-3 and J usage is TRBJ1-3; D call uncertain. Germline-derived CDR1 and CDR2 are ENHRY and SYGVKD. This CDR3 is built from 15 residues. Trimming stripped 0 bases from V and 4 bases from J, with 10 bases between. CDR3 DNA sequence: TGTGCCATCAGTGAGTCTGGGGAGATCGGAAACACCATATATTTT. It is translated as CAISESGEIGNTIYF.

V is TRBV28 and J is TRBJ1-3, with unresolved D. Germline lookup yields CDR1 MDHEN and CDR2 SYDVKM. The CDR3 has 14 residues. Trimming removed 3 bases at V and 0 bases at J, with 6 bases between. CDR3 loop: CASSFSVSGNTIYF. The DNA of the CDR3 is TGTGCCAGCAGTTTTTCAGTCTCTGGAAACACCATATATTTT.

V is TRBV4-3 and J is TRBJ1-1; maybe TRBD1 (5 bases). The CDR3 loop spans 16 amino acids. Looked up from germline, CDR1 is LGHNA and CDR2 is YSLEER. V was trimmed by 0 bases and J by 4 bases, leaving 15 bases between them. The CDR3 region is CASSQDLGGRRTEAFF. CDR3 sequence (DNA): TGCGCCAGCAGCCAAGATCTCGGGGGGAGGCGCACTGAAGCTTTCTTT.

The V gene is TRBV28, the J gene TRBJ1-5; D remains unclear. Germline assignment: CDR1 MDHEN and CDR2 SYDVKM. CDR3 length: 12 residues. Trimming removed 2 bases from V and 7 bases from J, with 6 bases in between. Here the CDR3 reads CASSLARQPQHF. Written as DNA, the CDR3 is TGTGCCAGCAGTTTAGCCCGGCAGCCCCAGCATTTT.

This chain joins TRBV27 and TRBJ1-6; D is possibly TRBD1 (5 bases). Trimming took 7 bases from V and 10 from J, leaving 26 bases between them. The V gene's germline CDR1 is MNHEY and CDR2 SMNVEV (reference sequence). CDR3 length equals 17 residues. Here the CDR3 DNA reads TGTGCCAGCAATTCTCCAGGGCAGGAGGGTCCCTCGTCACCCCTCCACTTT. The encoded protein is CASNSPGQEGPSSPLHF.

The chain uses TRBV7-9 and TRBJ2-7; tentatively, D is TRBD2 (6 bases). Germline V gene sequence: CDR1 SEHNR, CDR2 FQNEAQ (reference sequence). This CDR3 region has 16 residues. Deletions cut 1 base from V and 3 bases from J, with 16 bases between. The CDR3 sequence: CASSLVAVEGYYEQYF. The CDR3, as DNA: TGTGCCAGCAGCTTAGTAGCGGTGGAGGGGTACTACGAGCAGTACTTC.

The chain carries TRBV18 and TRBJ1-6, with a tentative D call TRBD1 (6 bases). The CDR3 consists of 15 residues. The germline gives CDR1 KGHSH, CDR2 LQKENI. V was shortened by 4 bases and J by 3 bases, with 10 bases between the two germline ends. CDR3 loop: CASSQQGIYNSPLHF. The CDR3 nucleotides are TGTGCCAGCTCACAACAGGGTATCTATAATTCACCCCTCCACTTT.

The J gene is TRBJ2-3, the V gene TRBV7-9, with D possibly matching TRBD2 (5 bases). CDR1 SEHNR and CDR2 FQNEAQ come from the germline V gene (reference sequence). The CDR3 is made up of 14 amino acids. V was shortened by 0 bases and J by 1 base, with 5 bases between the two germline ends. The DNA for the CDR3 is TGTGCCAGCAGCTTAGCGAGGGGCACAGATACGCAGTATTTT. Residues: CASSLARGTDTQYF.

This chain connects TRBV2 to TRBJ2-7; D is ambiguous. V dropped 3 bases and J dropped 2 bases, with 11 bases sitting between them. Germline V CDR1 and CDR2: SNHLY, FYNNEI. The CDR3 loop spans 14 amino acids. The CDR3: CASSDRNSAYEQYF. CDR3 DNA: TGTGCCAGCAGTGATAGGAACAGTGCCTACGAGCAGTACTTC. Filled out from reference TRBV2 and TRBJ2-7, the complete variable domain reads EPEVTQTPSHQVTQMGQEVILRCVPISNHLYFYWYRQILGQKVEFLVSFYNNEISEKSEIFDDQFSVERPDGSNFTLKIRSTKLEDSAMYFCASSDRNSAYEQYFGPGTRLTVT.

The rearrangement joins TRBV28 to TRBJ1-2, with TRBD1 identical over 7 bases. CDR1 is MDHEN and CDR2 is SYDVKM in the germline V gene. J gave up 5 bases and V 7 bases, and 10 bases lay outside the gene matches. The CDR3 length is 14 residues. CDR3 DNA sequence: TGTGCCAGCAACACGCGAGACAGGGTGTATGGCTACACCTTC. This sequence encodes CASNTRDRVYGYTF.

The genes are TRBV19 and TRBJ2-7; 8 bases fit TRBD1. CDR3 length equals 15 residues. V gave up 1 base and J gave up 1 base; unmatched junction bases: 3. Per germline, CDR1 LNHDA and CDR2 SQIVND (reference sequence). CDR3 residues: CASSIGDRGSYEQYF. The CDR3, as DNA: TGTGCCAGTAGTATAGGCGACAGGGGATCCTACGAGCAGTACTTC.

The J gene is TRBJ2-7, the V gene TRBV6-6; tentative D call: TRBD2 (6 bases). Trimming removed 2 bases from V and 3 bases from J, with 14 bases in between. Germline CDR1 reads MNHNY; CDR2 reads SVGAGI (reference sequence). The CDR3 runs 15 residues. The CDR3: CASSYTPGLIYEQYF. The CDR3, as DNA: TGTGCCAGCAGTTACACGCCGGGACTTATCTACGAGCAGTACTTC.

The CDR3 protein is CASSSPLSGRFYEQYF. The CDR3 region has the DNA TGTGCCAGCAGCTCCCCCCTAAGCGGGAGGTTCTACGAGCAGTACTTC. J is TRBJ2-7 and V is TRBV7-2, with 9 positions matching TRBD2. Unmatched junction bases numbered 10, after V lost 4 bases and J lost 3 bases. Germline CDR1 is SGHTA and CDR2 is FQGNSA. This CDR3 has 16 residues. The full variable domain, rest sourced from reference TRBV7-2 and TRBJ2-7, is GAGVSQSPSNKVTEKGKDVELRCDPISGHTALYWYRQSLGQGLEFLIYFQGNSAPDKSGLPSDRFSAERTGGSVSTLTIQRTQQEDSAVYLCASSSPLSGRFYEQYFGPGTRLTVT.